These 14 T cell receptor beta chains originate from one sample sequenced in a study of blood T cell repertoires in COVID-19. Clones were sequenced by immunoSEQ multiplex PCR, and TCRdb holds only the in-frame ones, with some missing. Of over 20,000 clones listed, around 89% were seen once; the top ten hold about 19%. The sample taken for sequencing was peripheral blood. These receptors all stem from a man between 65 and 85 years old with active COVID-19.

The gene calls are TRBV7-9 and TRBJ1-4; 9 nucleotides agree with TRBD1. This CDR3 spans 18 amino acids. Trimming at V came to 0 bases and at J to 0 bases, leaving 5 bases not matched to a gene. Germline V CDR1 and CDR2: SEHNR, FQNEAQ (reference sequence). CDR3 region: CASSLAVGQGATNEKLFF. The CDR3 DNA reads as TGTGCCAGCAGCTTAGCGGTGGGACAGGGCGCAACTAATGAAAAACTGTTTTTT.

This clone was picked up a small number of times. Sequence at one end of the junction differs from germline and may be a read error. The chain joins TRBV7-7 to TRBJ2-2; TRBD2 matches 8 bases. The CDR3 sequence is 14 residues long. The germline V gene has CDR1 SSHAT and CDR2 FNYEAQ (reference sequence). The chain's CDR3 is CASRRGAGTGELFF. CDR3 coding DNA: TGTGCTAGCAGGCGGGGGGCCGGGACCGGGGAGCTGTTTTTT.

The V gene is TRBV7-2, the J gene TRBJ2-4, with 12 bases matching TRBD2. Per the germline V gene, CDR1 is SGHTA and CDR2 is FQGNSA. This CDR3 is 17 amino acids long. The V gene end was trimmed by 1 base and the J gene end by 6 bases; junction bases not matched to a gene: 7. CDR3: CASSLVASGRALNIQYF. The CDR3 DNA sequence: TGTGCCAGCAGCTTAGTTGCTAGCGGGAGGGCCTTAAACATTCAGTACTTC.

V gene TRBV4-1 combines with J gene TRBJ1-6, with 7 bases fitting TRBD1. The V and J ends lost 3 bases and 9 bases, in that order; junction bases with no gene match: 8. CDR1 and CDR2 (germline): MGHRA, YSYEKL. There are 15 residues in the CDR3. This CDR3 reads CASSHPDRAGSPLHF. For the CDR3, the DNA is TGCGCCAGCAGCCACCCTGACAGGGCGGGTTCACCCCTCCACTTT.

The genes are TRBV9 and TRBJ1-2, with a weak D call TRBD1 (6 bases). The V end lost 0 bases, the J end lost 4 bases, and 13 bases lay between the germline ends. Germline CDR1 and CDR2: SGDLS and YYNGEE. This CDR3 has 15 amino acids. CDR3 DNA sequence: TGTGCCAGCAGCGTAGCTGCAGGGGTTAGCTATGGCTACACCTTC. Its protein product is CASSVAAGVSYGYTF.

The rearrangement joins TRBV10-3 to TRBJ2-1; 12 bases match TRBD2. Germline-derived CDR1 and CDR2 are ENHRY and SYGVKD. Germline trimming cut 7 bases from V and 7 bases from J; bases unmatched to any gene: 11. There are 16 residues in the CDR3. The CDR3 region is CAIKGTSGSERNEQFF. CDR3 sequence (DNA): TGTGCCATCAAGGGGACTAGCGGGTCGGAGAGGAATGAGCAGTTCTTC.

CDR3 nucleotides: TGTGCCAGCAGCAACAGGGGCTATAATTCACCCCTCCACTTT. Its translation: CASSNRGYNSPLHF. The gene calls are TRBV14 and TRBJ1-6; 7 nucleotides agree with TRBD1. With V trimmed by 5 bases and J by 3 bases, 1 base remained unmatched. Germline-derived CDR1 and CDR2 are SGHDN and FVKESK. The CDR3 loop spans 14 amino acids.

The rearrangement joins TRBV28 to TRBJ2-1, with D maybe TRBD2 (5 bases). Germline CDR1 MDHEN, CDR2 SYDVKM. The ends were cut back, 3 bases at V and 3 bases at J, with 6 bases in the middle. The CDR3 covers 13 residues. DNA of the CDR3: TGTGCCAGCAGTTTGGGGAGCTACAATGAGCAGTTCTTC. Translated: CASSLGSYNEQFF.

This chain joins TRBV1 and TRBJ2-7; TRBD2, the table's D call, was not compared with the DNA. TRBV1 is assigned pseudogene status. The CDR3 is made up of 19 amino acids. The CDR3 nucleotides read TGCACCAGCAGCCAATTTAGGACTAGCGGGAGTCCCGAAAATTACGAGCAGTACTTC. Protein: CTSSQFRTSGSPENYEQYF.

The chain is built from TRBV29-1 and TRBJ2-1; TRBD2 is a possible D gene (6 bases). Germline CDR1 and CDR2: SQVTM and ANQGSEA. The CDR3 length is 14 residues. The V and J ends lost 5 bases and 1 base respectively, with 12 bases between them. Written as DNA, the CDR3 is TGCAGCGTTAAGGGACTTTCGTCCTACAATGAGCAGTTCTTC. This translates into CSVKGLSSYNEQFF.

The chain recombines TRBV5-1 with TRBJ1-5; D is unclear. CDR1 is SGHRS and CDR2 is YFSETQ in the germline V gene. V was cut by 0 bases and J by 1 base, with 8 bases left in between. The CDR3 extends over 15 amino acids. The CDR3 sequence is CASSLGTYSNQPQHF. As DNA, the CDR3 is TGCGCCAGCAGCTTGGGTACTTACAGCAATCAGCCCCAGCATTTT.

The chain joins TRBV29-1 to TRBJ1-2, with D unclear. V was trimmed by 6 bases and J by 5 bases, leaving 13 bases between them. CDR1 SQVTM and CDR2 ANQGSEA come from the germline V gene. This CDR3 is 12 amino acids long. As DNA, the CDR3 is TGCAGCGTAGGAGAGGGCTCTTATGGCTACACCTTC. Translated: CSVGEGSYGYTF.

The chain uses TRBV7-2 and TRBJ1-1; D perhaps matches TRBD1 (6 bases). Per germline, CDR1 SGHTA and CDR2 FQGNSA. The CDR3 is made up of 15 amino acids. V shed 5 bases and J shed 1 base, with 14 bases lying between them. Written as DNA, the CDR3 is TGTGCCAGCAGCCAAGAGACAGGAGAGAACACTGAAGCTTTCTTT. Its protein is CASSQETGENTEAFF.

The chain employs TRBV3-1 (or the pseudogene TRBV3-2) and TRBJ2-1, with 8 bases aligning to TRBD2. The CDR3 sequence is 17 residues long. With 2 bases clipped from V and 4 bases from J, the junction kept 10 bases outside the gene matches. CDR1 LGHDT and CDR2 YNNKEL come from the germline V gene (reference sequence). DNA of the CDR3: TGTGCCAGCAGCCAATCGTTGAGCGGGGGTGTGTACAATGAGCAGTTCTTC. This codes for CASSQSLSGGVYNEQFF.